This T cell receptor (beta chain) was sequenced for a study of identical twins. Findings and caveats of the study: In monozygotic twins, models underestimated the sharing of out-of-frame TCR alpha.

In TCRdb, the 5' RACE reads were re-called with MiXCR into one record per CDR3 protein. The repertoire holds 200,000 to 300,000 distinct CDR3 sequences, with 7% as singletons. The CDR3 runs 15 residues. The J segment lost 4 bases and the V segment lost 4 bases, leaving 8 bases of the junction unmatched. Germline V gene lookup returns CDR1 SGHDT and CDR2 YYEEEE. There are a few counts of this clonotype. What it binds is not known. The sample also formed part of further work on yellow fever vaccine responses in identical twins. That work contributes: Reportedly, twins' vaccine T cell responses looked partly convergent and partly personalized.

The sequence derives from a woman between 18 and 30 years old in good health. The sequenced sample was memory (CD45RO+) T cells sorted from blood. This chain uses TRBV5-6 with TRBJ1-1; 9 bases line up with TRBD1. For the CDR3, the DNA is TGTGCCAGCAGCATCTCCGGGACAGGGAGCACTGAAGCTTTCTTT. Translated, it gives CASSISGTGSTEAFF.